Shown below are 27 T cell receptor beta chains from a single sample sequenced in a study of T cell clones after liver transplantation. Assay: immunoSEQ multiplex PCR; the TCRdb copy retains only in-frame clones and omits some. The data contain tens of thousands of clones, 65% to 85% of them singletons. Specimen: CD4+ T cells from blood, collected 45 to 46 months after liver transplant. All receptors derive from a human patient who received a liver transplant. Part of the T cells may come from the graft donor.

This clone came up once. The V gene is TRBV19, the J gene TRBJ1-5; weak D call: TRBD1 (6 bases). Germline CDR1 LNHDA, CDR2 SQIVND (reference sequence). The CDR3 extends over 16 amino acids. V was trimmed by 3 bases and J by 4 bases, leaving 16 bases between them. In DNA form, the CDR3 reads TGTGCCAGTAGTATTTATAGGGGGGCAGGGAATCAGCCCCAGCATTTT. This translates into CASSIYRGAGNQPQHF.

The chain carries TRBV4-1 and TRBJ2-1, with 7 bases matching TRBD2. The germline CDR1 and CDR2 sequences are MGHRA and YSYEKL. CDR3 length equals 16 residues. V dropped 4 bases and J dropped 8; count of bases not matched to a gene: 14. The CDR3 DNA follows: TGCGCCAGCAGCCGGCTCGGACTAGACACCTTGGATGAGCAGTTCTTC. It specifies CASSRLGLDTLDEQFF.

V gene TRBV5-8 combines with J gene TRBJ1-4, with 8 bases fitting TRBD1. Germline V gene sequence: CDR1 SGHTS, CDR2 YDEGEE. The CDR3 is 16 amino acids. V was pared by 4 bases and J by 6 bases, with 11 bases of the junction left unmatched. CDR3 amino acids: CASSLRTGRGHEKLFF. The CDR3 DNA reads TGTGCCAGCAGCCTCCGGACAGGGCGAGGGCATGAAAAACTGTTTTTT.

The CDR3 spells CASSPFPGLGEKLFF. The CDR3 nucleotides read TGTGCCAGCTCACCATTCCCGGGGTTAGGTGAAAAACTGTTTTTT. The rearrangement uses TRBV18 and TRBJ1-4, with D uncertain. Looked up from germline, CDR1 is KGHSH and CDR2 is LQKENI. V lost 2 bases and J lost 7, with 14 bases in between. The CDR3 spans 15 residues.

The V gene is TRBV7-8, the J gene TRBJ2-3, with D possibly matching TRBD2 (6 bases). Germline V gives CDR1 SGHVS, CDR2 FQNEAQ. V gave up 5 bases and J gave up 0 bases, with 21 bases separating them. The CDR3 extends over 18 amino acids. The CDR3 reads CASSPRAHGGLSTDTQYF. The CDR3 coding sequence is TGTGCCAGCAGCCCTAGGGCCCATGGGGGACTCAGCACAGATACGCAGTATTTT.

The chain employs TRBV5-6 and TRBJ2-3; tentative D call: TRBD1 (6 bases). In germline, CDR1 is SGHDT, CDR2 YYEEEE. CDR3 length: 13 amino acids. V was shortened by 7 bases and J by 2 bases, with 11 bases between the two germline ends. Written as DNA, the CDR3 is TGTGCCAGCGGCGACAGGAACACAGATACGCAGTATTTT. Translation: CASGDRNTDTQYF.

This sequence joins TRBV18 and TRBJ1-1, with D tentatively TRBD1 (6 bases). The CDR3 length is 15 residues. In germline, CDR1 is KGHSH, CDR2 LQKENI. With 5 bases removed from V and 5 bases from J, the gap between germline ends came to 18 bases. The CDR3 spells CASSMTLGGSTEAFF. CDR3 DNA: TGTGCCAGCTCAATGACCTTGGGGGGCTCGACTGAAGCTTTCTTT.

The J gene is TRBJ2-7, the V gene TRBV5-1; maybe TRBD1 (6 bases). The CDR3 spans 11 residues. V was pared by 7 bases and J by 7 bases, with 12 bases between. Germline V lookup: CDR1 SGHRS, CDR2 YFSETQ. CDR3 residues: CASALRGEQYF. The CDR3 DNA follows: TGCGCCAGCGCCCTCAGGGGAGAGCAGTACTTC.

The chain combines TRBV27 with TRBJ2-1; D call uncertain. CDR1 and CDR2 (germline): MNHEY, SMNVEV (reference sequence). V was pared by 6 bases and J by 3 bases, with 15 bases between. The CDR3 is 15 residues long. The CDR3 here is CASRGRPNGYNEQFF. CDR3 nucleotide sequence: TGTGCCAGCAGGGGTAGACCGAATGGCTACAATGAGCAGTTCTTC.

The rearrangement uses TRBV5-1 and TRBJ2-2; D remains unclear. Between the trimmed V and J ends, which lost 1 base and 7 bases, there was a span of 8 bases. CDR3 length: 13 amino acids. Germline assignment: CDR1 SGHRS and CDR2 YFSETQ. CDR3 DNA sequence: TGCGCCAGCAGCTTGAAATGGGGCGGGGAGCTGTTTTTT. Protein product: CASSLKWGGELFF.

V is TRBV28 and J is TRBJ1-4; D is perhaps TRBD1 (5 bases). V lost 2 bases, J lost 7 bases, and 8 bases lay in between. This CDR3 region has 13 residues. CDR1 and CDR2 (germline): MDHEN, SYDVKM. CDR3 loop: CASSLAGSEKLFF. The DNA for the CDR3 is TGTGCCAGCAGTTTAGCAGGGTCTGAAAAACTGTTTTTT.

This clone was recorded once. The V and J genes are TRBV5-1 and TRBJ1-1; TRBD1 matches 9 bases. CDR1 is SGHRS and CDR2 is YFSETQ in the germline V gene. This CDR3 is 14 amino acids long. V lost 5 bases, J lost 4 bases, and 6 bases stayed unmatched. CDR3 sequence: CASRADRGTTEAFF. CDR3 DNA sequence: TGCGCCAGCAGGGCTGACAGGGGGACCACTGAAGCTTTCTTT.

This clone showed up just once. The rearrangement uses TRBV9 and TRBJ1-3; D is uncertain. The CDR3 contains 14 residues. The germline V gene has CDR1 SGDLS and CDR2 YYNGEE. V was cut by 0 bases and J by 2 bases, with 6 bases left in between. The CDR3 loop reads CASSVGVPGNTIYF. The CDR3, as DNA: TGTGCCAGCAGCGTAGGGGTCCCTGGAAACACCATATATTTT.

The DNA for the CDR3 is TGCGCCAGCAGCTTGCCGGGGGAGGGCCGAAGCGAGCAGTACTTC. It specifies CASSLPGEGRSEQYF. J is TRBJ2-7 and V is TRBV5-1, with 7 bases identical to TRBD2. This CDR3 comprises 15 residues. From germline, CDR1 is SGHRS and CDR2 YFSETQ. V lost 1 base and J lost 6; bases outside the gene matches: 10.

This clone was seen only a few times. The gene calls are TRBV5-1 and TRBJ2-5, with D possibly being TRBD2 (5 bases). CDR1 SGHRS and CDR2 YFSETQ come from the germline V gene. V shed 0 bases and J shed 1 base, with 7 bases lying between them. The CDR3 length is 14 residues. CDR3 residues: CASSLGGGQETQYF. The CDR3 DNA reads as TGCGCCAGCAGCTTGGGAGGAGGCCAAGAGACCCAGTACTTC.

In this sample, this clone turned up a few times. The rearrangement links TRBV7-9 to TRBJ1-5; perhaps TRBD1 as D (5 bases). The V end was cut by 5 bases, the J end by 1 base, with 12 bases between. Germline V CDR1 and CDR2: SEHNR, FQNEAQ (reference sequence). CDR3 length: 15 residues. CDR3 bases: TGTGCCAGCAGCCCGGGGCAGGCCAGCAATCAGCCCCAGCATTTT. It yields the protein CASSPGQASNQPQHF.

The chain is built from TRBV5-6 and TRBJ2-6; D is undetermined. Trimming shortened V by 4 bases and J by 0 bases, and 8 bases separated the two germline ends. The CDR3 has 15 amino acids. Germline V gene data show CDR1 as SGHDT and CDR2 as YYEEEE. CDR3 DNA sequence: TGTGCCAGCAGCCAGTACAACTCTGGGGCCAACGTCCTGACTTTC. Translated, it gives CASSQYNSGANVLTF.

In its sample, this clone was seen a few times. The chain carries TRBV9 and TRBJ1-3, with D possibly TRBD1 on 6 matching bases. V lost 0 bases and J lost 4, with 11 bases in between. Germline CDR1 is SGDLS and CDR2 is YYNGEE. There are 15 residues in the CDR3. Here the CDR3 reads CASSVEGGRGNTIYF. The CDR3 nucleotides are TGTGCCAGCAGCGTAGAAGGGGGGAGAGGAAACACCATATATTTT.

This chain uses TRBV18 with TRBJ2-5; D gene ambiguous. The germline CDR1 and CDR2 sequences are KGHSH and LQKENI. Between the trimmed V and J ends, which lost 1 base and 6 bases, there was a span of 6 bases. The CDR3 is 12 amino acids. CDR3 in amino acids: CASSPLEKTQYF. The CDR3 nucleotides are TGTGCCAGCTCACCACTAGAGAAGACCCAGTACTTC.

This clone was seen just once. CDR3 sequence (DNA): TGTGCCAGTAGTAGACTACAGGGGGCTGGGCAGCCCCAGCATTTT. Its translation: CASSRLQGAGQPQHF. V gene TRBV19 combines with J gene TRBJ1-5, with 9 bases fitting TRBD1. This CDR3 region has 15 residues. The V gene end was trimmed by 4 bases and the J gene end by 7 bases; junction bases not matched to a gene: 8. Germline-derived CDR1 and CDR2 are LNHDA and SQIVND (reference sequence).

This clone has just one count. The V gene is TRBV6-5, the J gene TRBJ1-3; D gene unclear. CDR3 length: 16 residues. CDR1 MNHEY and CDR2 SVGAGI come from the germline V gene. Trimming took 2 bases from V and 4 from J, leaving 15 bases between them. CDR3 in amino acids: CASSYGFGVAGNTIYF. The CDR3 coding sequence is TGTGCCAGCAGTTACGGCTTCGGGGTAGCAGGAAACACCATATATTTT.

Here the CDR3 reads CASSLRQGNAGANVLTF. The CDR3 region has the DNA TGTGCCAGCAGTTTACGACAGGGCAATGCTGGGGCCAACGTCCTGACTTTC. The genes are TRBV28 and TRBJ2-6; 7 bases fit TRBD1. The CDR3 is 17 residues long. The junction had 6 bases not matched to a gene; V was cut back by 2 bases and J by 2 bases. CDR1 is MDHEN, CDR2 SYDVKM, per germline.

V and J are TRBV28 and TRBJ2-3; 11 nucleotides align to TRBD2. Germline V gene lookup returns CDR1 MDHEN and CDR2 SYDVKM. The trim removed 4 bases at V and 0 bases at J, leaving 9 bases unmatched. This CDR3 is 18 amino acids long. CDR3 sequence (DNA): TGTGCCAGCAGTTCCCCCGGGACTAGCGGTCCTAGCACAGATACGCAGTATTTT. This translates into CASSSPGTSGPSTDTQYF.

Only one count was recorded for this clone. V gene TRBV6-6 combines with J gene TRBJ1-4; a weak D match, TRBD1 (5 bases). Germline CDR1 and CDR2: MNHNY and SVGAGI (reference sequence). This CDR3 is built from 14 residues. The V and J ends lost 6 bases and 5 bases respectively, with 13 bases between them. CDR3 in DNA: TGTGCCAGCAGGCAGGGACGGAACAATGAAAAACTGTTTTTT. It yields the protein CASRQGRNNEKLFF.

This clone was counted once. The rearrangement joins TRBV5-1 to TRBJ2-3; 9 bases fit TRBD2. V gave up 0 bases and J gave up 5 bases; unmatched junction bases: 10. Per germline, CDR1 SGHRS and CDR2 YFSETQ. There are 17 residues in the CDR3. CDR3 sequence: CASSLGSSGSGGDTQYF. In nucleotides, the CDR3 is TGCGCCAGCAGCTTGGGTAGTAGCGGGAGCGGGGGAGATACGCAGTATTTT.

The chain joins TRBV5-1 to TRBJ2-4, with unresolved D. The CDR3 length is 14 residues. Germline V gives CDR1 SGHRS, CDR2 YFSETQ. V shed 0 bases and J shed 11 bases, with 15 bases lying between them. The CDR3 region has the DNA TGCGCCAGCAGCTTGGGTGGTGGACCTAGGCTTCAGTACTTC. This codes for CASSLGGGPRLQYF.

The chain recombines TRBV7-9 with TRBJ1-4; D gene uncertain. V was shortened by 3 bases and J by 4 bases, with 3 bases between the two germline ends. This CDR3 region has 12 residues. Germline assignment: CDR1 SEHNR and CDR2 FQNEAQ (reference sequence). This CDR3 is CASSFHNEKLFF. CDR3 nucleotides: TGTGCCAGCAGCTTCCATAATGAAAAACTGTTTTTT.